Below are 21 T cell receptor beta chains sequenced from a single sample in a study of blood T cell repertoires in COVID-19. The method was immunoSEQ multiplex PCR; TCRdb's version includes in-frame clones alone and lacks a portion of them. Of under 200,000 clones in the sample, around 84% were seen once. The source material was PBMCs or T cells enriched from blood (not recorded which). These receptors were obtained from a woman between 50 and 59 years old who had recovered from COVID-19.

This clone was detected a few times. The J gene is TRBJ1-3, the V gene TRBV6-5, with TRBD1 matching over 9 bases. CDR3 length equals 14 residues. The V gene end was trimmed by 6 bases and the J gene end by 7 bases; junction bases not matched to a gene: 7. Germline CDR1 MNHEY, CDR2 SVGAGI. CDR3 bases: TGTGCCAGCAGGCGGGGACAGGGAAGCAACACCATATATTTT. Amino acids: CASRRGQGSNTIYF.

The J gene is TRBJ2-3, the V gene TRBV11-2; TRBD2 matches at 9 bases. Germline V gene lookup returns CDR1 SGHAT and CDR2 FQNNGV. Losses at the gene ends were 3 bases for V and 0 bases for J; bases not matched to a gene: 4. The CDR3 is 16 amino acids. CDR3 sequence reads: CASSFLAGTSTDTQYF. DNA for the CDR3: TGTGCCAGCAGCTTTCTAGCGGGAACTAGCACAGATACGCAGTATTTT.

This chain's CDR3 is CASSLAGTGLFGYTF. The CDR3 DNA is TGTGCCAGCAGCTTAGCCGGGACAGGGTTGTTTGGCTACACCTTC. This chain uses TRBV11-2 with TRBJ1-2; 9 positions match TRBD1. Germline trimming cut 1 base from V and 7 bases from J; bases unmatched to any gene: 7. The germline V gene encodes CDR1 SGHAT and CDR2 FQNNGV. The CDR3 is 15 amino acids. Using reference TRBV11-2 and TRBJ1-2 for the parts outside the CDR3, the full variable domain is EAGVAQSPRYKIIEKRQSVAFWCNPISGHATLYWYQQILGQGPKLLIQFQNNGVVDDSQLPKDRFSAERLKGVDSTLKIQPAKLEDSAVYLCASSLAGTGLFGYTFGSGTRLTVV.

The chain employs TRBV5-4 and TRBJ2-5; TRBD1 aligns across 7 bases. The V gene's germline CDR1 is SGHNT and CDR2 YYREEE (reference sequence). Losses at the gene ends were 4 bases for V and 5 bases for J; bases not matched to a gene: 8. The length of the CDR3 is 14 residues. CDR3 residues: CASSTGTALETQYF. CDR3 nucleotide sequence: TGTGCCAGCAGCACAGGGACAGCCCTGGAGACCCAGTACTTC.

The J gene is TRBJ1-2, the V gene TRBV4-1; D is possibly TRBD1 (5 bases). This CDR3 comprises 16 residues. V shed 1 base and J shed 1 base, with 13 bases lying between them. The V gene's germline CDR1 is MGHRA and CDR2 YSYEKL. Here the CDR3 reads CASSQGSATDNYGYTF. CDR3 DNA: TGCGCCAGCAGCCAAGGCAGTGCGACAGATAACTATGGCTACACCTTC.

The chain carries TRBV16 and TRBJ2-7; D possibly corresponds to TRBD1 (5 bases). The CDR3 covers 17 residues. Trimming took 0 bases from V and 0 from J, leaving 15 bases between them. CDR1 KGHSY and CDR2 FQNENV come from the germline V gene. DNA for the CDR3: TGTGCCAGCAGCCAATCTTCAGACAGACTGAGCTCCTACGAGCAGTACTTC. Translation: CASSQSSDRLSSYEQYF.

V usage is TRBV7-2 and J usage is TRBJ2-3; 13 bases line up with TRBD2. The CDR3 runs to 16 residues. Trimming removed 8 bases from V and 5 bases from J; junction bases left unmatched: 10. Germline CDR1 reads SGHTA; CDR2 reads FQGNSA. This chain's CDR3 is CASGPTSGGAGDTQYF. The CDR3 bases are TGTGCCAGCGGTCCCACTAGCGGGGGGGCCGGAGATACGCAGTATTTT.

The gene calls are TRBV6-2 or TRBV6-3 and TRBJ2-5; TRBD2 agrees at 8 bases. Germline CDR1 reads MNHEY; CDR2 reads SVGEGT. The J segment lost 4 bases and the V segment lost 0 bases, leaving 4 bases of the junction unmatched. The CDR3 sequence is 15 residues long. In DNA form, the CDR3 reads TGTGCCAGCAGTTACTCATGGCGGGGGGCAGAGACCCAGTACTTC. As protein: CASSYSWRGAETQYF.

The genes are TRBV28 and TRBJ2-1; TRBD2 agrees at 10 bases. J lost 8 bases, V lost 4 bases, and 5 bases had no gene match. The CDR3 sequence is 14 residues long. Germline V lookup: CDR1 MDHEN, CDR2 SYDVKM. As DNA, the CDR3 is TGTGCCAGCAGTTCAGCGGGAGGGGGCGATGAGCAGTTCTTC. It specifies CASSSAGGGDEQFF.

The chain carries TRBV27 and TRBJ2-4, with D hard to call. Germline V gives CDR1 MNHEY, CDR2 SMNVEV (reference sequence). The V end was cut by 5 bases, the J end by 5 bases, with 10 bases between. The CDR3 runs to 13 residues. In DNA, the CDR3 is TGTGCCAGCAGTCCCTCCCCCCAAAACATTCAGTACTTC. Residues: CASSPSPQNIQYF.

This clone appeared many times. The chain recombines TRBV9 with TRBJ1-6; TRBD1 matches at 7 bases. Germline CDR1 and CDR2: SGDLS and YYNGEE. With V trimmed by 0 bases and J by 9 bases, 6 bases remained unmatched. CDR3 length equals 15 residues. CDR3 sequence (DNA): TGTGCCAGCAGCGTAGACAGGGGTAGGAGTTCACCCCTCCACTTT. Its protein product is CASSVDRGRSSPLHF. The whole variable domain, filled in from reference TRBV9 and TRBJ1-6, reads DSGVTQTPKHLITATGQRVTLRCSPRSGDLSVYWYQQSLDQGLQFLIQYYNGEERAKGNILERFSAQQFPDLHSELNLSSLELGDSALYFCASSVDRGRSSPLHFGNGTRLTVT.

This clone came up a few times. This chain connects TRBV2 to TRBJ1-5; possible D gene TRBD1, 5 bases. Germline lookup yields CDR1 SNHLY and CDR2 FYNNEI. Trimming took 8 bases from V and 1 from J, leaving 12 bases between them. The CDR3 totals 14 residues. CDR3 sequence reads: CASRRGVSNQPQHF. DNA for the CDR3: TGTGCCAGCCGGCGGGGGGTGAGCAATCAGCCCCAGCATTTT.

Turning to this clone: Other nucleotide sequences from this sample produce the same CDR3. The chain has TRBV7-2 and TRBJ2-7; D not resolved. V was cut by 4 bases and J by 3 bases, with 4 bases left in between. There are 11 residues in the CDR3. The germline V gene has CDR1 SGHTA and CDR2 FQGNSA. The CDR3 spells CASSSRYEQYF. CDR3 DNA: TGTGCCAGCAGCTCCCGCTACGAGCAGTACTTC.

This clone has just one count. The chain uses TRBV29-1 and TRBJ1-2; D remains unclear. V was cut by 3 bases and J by 7 bases, with 12 bases left in between. Germline values: CDR1 SQVTM, CDR2 ANQGSEA. This CDR3 is built from 12 residues. CDR3 DNA sequence: TGCAGCGTTGAGGGCGGGAGCGGTGGCTACACCTTC. It codes for CSVEGGSGGYTF.

This chain uses TRBV19 with TRBJ1-2; 8 nucleotides line up with TRBD1. The CDR3 is made up of 15 amino acids. J lost 2 bases, V lost 3 bases, and 5 bases had no gene match. CDR1 and CDR2 from the germline V gene are LNHDA and SQIVND (reference sequence). This CDR3 is CASSIAQGANYGYTF. The CDR3 region has the DNA TGTGCCAGTAGTATCGCCCAGGGGGCGAACTATGGCTACACCTTC.

The V call is TRBV7-2, the J call TRBJ1-1; the D gene is possibly TRBD1 (5 bases). In germline, CDR1 is SGHTA, CDR2 FQGNSA. There are 14 residues in the CDR3. The V end lost 2 bases, the J end lost 7 bases, and 14 bases lay between the germline ends. The CDR3 DNA reads as TGTGCCAGCAGCTTAAAAGTCGGGGGGGGTGAAGCTTTCTTT. Residues: CASSLKVGGGEAFF.

This chain connects TRBV6-5 to TRBJ1-1; 7 bases are shared with TRBD1. The V gene's germline CDR1 is MNHEY and CDR2 SVGAGI. V shed 6 bases, J shed 4 bases, and the junction held 2 bases outside the gene matches. The length of the CDR3 is 12 residues. This chain's CDR3 is CASRQGTTEAFF. The CDR3 DNA follows: TGTGCCAGCAGACAGGGGACCACTGAAGCTTTCTTT.

This clone has at least ten counts. This rearrangement joins TRBV19 to TRBJ2-7, with D possibly TRBD1 on 6 matching bases. This CDR3 is built from 14 residues. Trimming stripped 4 bases from V and 5 bases from J, with 15 bases between. Germline V lookup: CDR1 LNHDA, CDR2 SQIVND (reference sequence). The DNA of the CDR3 is TGTGCCAGTAGTACAGGGGCGGCTCTCCACGAGCAGTACTTC. The encoded protein is CASSTGAALHEQYF. Full variable domain (outside the CDR3, taken from reference TRBV19 and TRBJ2-7): DGGITQSPKYLFRKEGQNVTLSCEQNLNHDAMYWYRQDPGQGLRLIYYSQIVNDFQKGDIAEGYSVSREKKESFPLTVTSAQKNPTAFYLCASSTGAALHEQYFGPGTRLTVT.

This chain connects TRBV6-4 to TRBJ2-3, with 9 positions matching TRBD2. With 3 bases clipped from V and 3 bases from J, the junction kept 4 bases outside the gene matches. This CDR3 comprises 15 residues. CDR1 is MRHNA, CDR2 SNTAGT, per germline. This chain's CDR3 is CASSESGGPTDTQYF. DNA for the CDR3: TGTGCCAGCAGTGAGAGCGGGGGGCCAACAGATACGCAGTATTTT.

The gene calls are TRBV7-9 and TRBJ1-2; 8 positions agree with TRBD1. Germline V gene sequence: CDR1 SEHNR, CDR2 FQNEAQ (reference sequence). The V and J ends lost 4 bases and 5 bases, in that order; junction bases with no gene match: 3. This CDR3 contains 13 residues. The CDR3, as DNA: TGTGCCAGCAGCTCAGGGGGCAATTATGGCTACACCTTC. It codes for CASSSGGNYGYTF.

V usage is TRBV5-4 and J usage is TRBJ1-1; D gene ambiguous. CDR1 and CDR2 (germline): SGHNT, YYREEE (reference sequence). The CDR3 totals 13 residues. V was shortened by 3 bases and J by 0 bases, with 6 bases between the two germline ends. CDR3 DNA sequence: TGTGCCAGCAGCTCACAGTTGAACACTGAAGCTTTCTTT. Its translation: CASSSQLNTEAFF.